The TCR beta chain under discussion was sequenced for a study of blood T cell repertoires in COVID-19. Study-wide background: The analysed material was cDNA or gDNA that came from T cells, B-cell-depleted T cells, or PBMCs.

Authors' methods: Researchers report that nucleated cell counts were estimated from reference gene primer amplification. Data came from immunoSEQ multiplex PCR; TCRdb stores just in-frame clones and leaves some out. V and J calls and clone size are as listed in that table; D and trimming were resolved from the DNA. The sample carries just under 95,000 clones, about four fifths recorded once. Deletions cut 1 base from V and 1 base from J, with 10 bases between. The CDR3 totals 15 residues. Germline V gene lookup returns CDR1 KGHSH and CDR2 LQKENI. The J gene is TRBJ1-1, the V gene TRBV18; a possible D gene is TRBD1 (5 bases). The origin of this receptor is a human donor in a cohort sampled during active COVID-19. Sequenced input: peripheral blood. The CDR3 reads CASSPRGGANTEAFF. CDR3 nucleotides: TGTGCCAGCTCACCACGGGGAGGGGCGAACACTGAAGCTTTCTTT.